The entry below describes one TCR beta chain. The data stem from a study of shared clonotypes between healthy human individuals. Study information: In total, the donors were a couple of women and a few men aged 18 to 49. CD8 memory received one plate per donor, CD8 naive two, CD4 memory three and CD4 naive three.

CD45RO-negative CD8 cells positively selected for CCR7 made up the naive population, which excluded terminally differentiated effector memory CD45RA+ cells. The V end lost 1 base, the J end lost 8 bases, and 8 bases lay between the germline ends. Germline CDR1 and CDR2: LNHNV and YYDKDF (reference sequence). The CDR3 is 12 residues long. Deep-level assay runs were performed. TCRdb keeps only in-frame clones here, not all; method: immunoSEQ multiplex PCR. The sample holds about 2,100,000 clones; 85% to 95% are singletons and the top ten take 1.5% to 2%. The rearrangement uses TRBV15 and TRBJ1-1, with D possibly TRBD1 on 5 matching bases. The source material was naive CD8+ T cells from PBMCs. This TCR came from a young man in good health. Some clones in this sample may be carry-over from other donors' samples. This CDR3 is CATSRGSGEAFF. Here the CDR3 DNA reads TGTGCCACCAGCAGAGGGTCAGGGGAAGCTTTCTTT.